This TCR beta chain was recovered during a study of human T cells and chemical hapten exposure. It was from unfractionated whole blood that total RNA was extracted. TCRdb re-called the 5' RACE reads with MiXCR, one entry per CDR3 protein. The table records over 95,000 distinct CDR3 sequences, approximately 20% of them present only once. This receptor was obtained from a human donor in good health.

The chain's CDR3 is CASSEVALYEQYF. The CDR3 DNA follows: TGTGCCAGCAGTGAGGTTGCCCTCTACGAGCAGTACTTC. This rearrangement joins TRBV6-1 to TRBJ2-7; D remains unclear. The CDR3 extends over 13 amino acids. CDR1 is MNHNS and CDR2 is SASEGT in the germline V gene. Trimming removed 3 bases at V and 3 bases at J, with 9 bases between.